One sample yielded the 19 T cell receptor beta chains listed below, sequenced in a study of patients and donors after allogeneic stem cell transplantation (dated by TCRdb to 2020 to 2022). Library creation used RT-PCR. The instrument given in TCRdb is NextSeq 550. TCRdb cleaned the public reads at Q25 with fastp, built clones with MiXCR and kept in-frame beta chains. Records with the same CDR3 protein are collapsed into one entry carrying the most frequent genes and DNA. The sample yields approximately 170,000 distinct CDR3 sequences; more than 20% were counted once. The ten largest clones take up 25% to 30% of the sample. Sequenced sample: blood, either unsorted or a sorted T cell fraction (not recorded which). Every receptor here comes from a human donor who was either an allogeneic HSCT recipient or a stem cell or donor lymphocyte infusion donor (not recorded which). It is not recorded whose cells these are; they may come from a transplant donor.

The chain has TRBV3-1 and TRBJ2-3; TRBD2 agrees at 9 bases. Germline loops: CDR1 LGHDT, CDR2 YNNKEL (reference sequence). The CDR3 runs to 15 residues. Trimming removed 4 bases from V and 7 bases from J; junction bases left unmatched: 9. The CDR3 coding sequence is TGTGCCAGCAGCCCTGGCGGGGGGGCCATAAATACGCAGTATTTT. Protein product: CASSPGGGAINTQYF.

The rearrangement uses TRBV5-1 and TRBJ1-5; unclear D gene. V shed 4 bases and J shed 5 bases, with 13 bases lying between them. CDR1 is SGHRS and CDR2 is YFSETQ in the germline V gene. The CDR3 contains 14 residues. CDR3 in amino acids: CASSPGIGDQPQHF. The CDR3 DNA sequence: TGCGCCAGCAGCCCCGGGATCGGGGATCAGCCCCAGCATTTT.

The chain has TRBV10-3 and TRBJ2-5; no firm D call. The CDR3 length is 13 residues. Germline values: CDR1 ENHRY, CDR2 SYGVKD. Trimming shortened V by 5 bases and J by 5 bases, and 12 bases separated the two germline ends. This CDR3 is CAISPPVGETQYF. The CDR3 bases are TGTGCCATCAGTCCACCGGTGGGGGAGACCCAGTACTTC.

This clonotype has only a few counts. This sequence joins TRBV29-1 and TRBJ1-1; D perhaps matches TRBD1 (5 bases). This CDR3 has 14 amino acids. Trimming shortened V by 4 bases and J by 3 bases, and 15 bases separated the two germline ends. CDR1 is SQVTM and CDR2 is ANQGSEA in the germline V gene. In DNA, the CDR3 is TGCAGCGTTGTAAGTAGGGGCCGAGACACTGAAGCTTTCTTT. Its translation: CSVVSRGRDTEAFF.

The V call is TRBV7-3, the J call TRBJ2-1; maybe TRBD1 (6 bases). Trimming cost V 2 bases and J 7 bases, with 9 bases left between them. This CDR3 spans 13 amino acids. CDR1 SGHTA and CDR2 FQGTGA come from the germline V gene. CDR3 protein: CASSLAQGNEQFF. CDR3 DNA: TGTGCCAGCAGCTTAGCACAGGGAAATGAGCAGTTCTTC.

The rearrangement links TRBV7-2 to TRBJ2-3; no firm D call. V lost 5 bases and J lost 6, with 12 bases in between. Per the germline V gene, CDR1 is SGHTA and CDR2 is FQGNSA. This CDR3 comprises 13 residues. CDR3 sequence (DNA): TGTGCCAGCAGCCGAGGTGTACGTGATACGCAGTATTTT. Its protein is CASSRGVRDTQYF.

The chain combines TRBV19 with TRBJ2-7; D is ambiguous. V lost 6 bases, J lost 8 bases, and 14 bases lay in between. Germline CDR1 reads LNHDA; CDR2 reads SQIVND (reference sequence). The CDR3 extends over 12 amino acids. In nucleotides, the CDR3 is TGTGCCAGTAGGGACCGTCGTAATCAGCAGTACTTC. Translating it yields CASRDRRNQQYF.

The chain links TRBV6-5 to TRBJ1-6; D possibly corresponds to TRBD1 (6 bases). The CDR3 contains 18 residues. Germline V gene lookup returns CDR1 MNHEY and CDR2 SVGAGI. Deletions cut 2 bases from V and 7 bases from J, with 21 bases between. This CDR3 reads CASSYAVRAGTRNSPLHF. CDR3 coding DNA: TGTGCCAGCAGTTACGCAGTTAGGGCTGGGACAAGAAATTCACCCCTCCACTTT.

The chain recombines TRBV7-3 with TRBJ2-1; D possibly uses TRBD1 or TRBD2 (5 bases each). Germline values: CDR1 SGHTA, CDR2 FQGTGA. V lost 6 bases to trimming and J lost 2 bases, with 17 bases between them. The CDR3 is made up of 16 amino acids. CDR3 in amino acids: CASSRLERTTYNEQFF. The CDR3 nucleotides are TGTGCCAGCAGTAGGCTGGAGCGGACAACCTACAATGAGCAGTTCTTC.

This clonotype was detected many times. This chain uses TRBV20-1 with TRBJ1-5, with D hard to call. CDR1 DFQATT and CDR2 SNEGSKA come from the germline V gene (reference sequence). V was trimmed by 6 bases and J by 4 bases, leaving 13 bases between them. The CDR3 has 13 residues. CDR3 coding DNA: TGCAGTGCCAGTGCCCAGAATAATCAGCCCCAGCATTTT. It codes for CSASAQNNQPQHF.

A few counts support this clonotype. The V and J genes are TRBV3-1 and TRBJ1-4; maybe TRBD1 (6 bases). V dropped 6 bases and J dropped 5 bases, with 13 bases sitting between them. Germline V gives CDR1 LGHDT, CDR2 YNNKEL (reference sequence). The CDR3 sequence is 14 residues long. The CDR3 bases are TGTGCCAGCAGGGCCGGGACACTGAATGAAAAACTGTTTTTT. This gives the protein CASRAGTLNEKLFF. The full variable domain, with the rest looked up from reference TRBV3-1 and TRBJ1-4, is DTAVSQTPKYLVTQMGNDKSIKCEQNLGHDTMYWYKQDSKKFLKIMFSYNNKELIINETVPNRFSPKSPDKAHLNLHINSLELGDSAVYFCASRAGTLNEKLFFGSGTQLSVL.

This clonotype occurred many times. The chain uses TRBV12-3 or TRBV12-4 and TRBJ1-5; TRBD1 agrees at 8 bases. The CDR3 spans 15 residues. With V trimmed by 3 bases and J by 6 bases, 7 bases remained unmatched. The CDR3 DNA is TGTGCCAGCAGTTTCGTCGGGACAGGTCTTCAGCCCCAGCATTTT. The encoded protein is CASSFVGTGLQPQHF.

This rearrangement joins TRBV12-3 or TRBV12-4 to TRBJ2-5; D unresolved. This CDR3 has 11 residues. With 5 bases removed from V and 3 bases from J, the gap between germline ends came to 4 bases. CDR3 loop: CASSVKETQYF. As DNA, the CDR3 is TGTGCCAGCAGTGTAAAAGAGACCCAGTACTTC.

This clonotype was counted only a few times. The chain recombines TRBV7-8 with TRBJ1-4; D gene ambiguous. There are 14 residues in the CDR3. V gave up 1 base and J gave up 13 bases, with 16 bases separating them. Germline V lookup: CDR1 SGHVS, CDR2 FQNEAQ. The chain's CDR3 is CASSLEAAIGGLFF. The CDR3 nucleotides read TGTGCCAGCAGCTTAGAGGCCGCAATCGGTGGACTGTTTTTT.

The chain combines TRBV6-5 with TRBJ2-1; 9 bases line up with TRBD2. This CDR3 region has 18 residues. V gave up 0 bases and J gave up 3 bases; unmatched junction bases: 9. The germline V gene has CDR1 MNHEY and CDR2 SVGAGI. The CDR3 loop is CASSYSVPTSGVYNEQFF. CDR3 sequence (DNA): TGTGCCAGCAGTTACTCGGTCCCGACTAGCGGAGTCTACAATGAGCAGTTCTTC.

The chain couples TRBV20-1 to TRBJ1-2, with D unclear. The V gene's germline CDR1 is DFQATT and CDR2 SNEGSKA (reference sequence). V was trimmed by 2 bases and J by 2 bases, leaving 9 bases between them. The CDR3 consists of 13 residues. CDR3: CSARFGENYGYTF. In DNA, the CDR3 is TGCAGTGCTAGATTTGGTGAGAACTATGGCTACACCTTC.

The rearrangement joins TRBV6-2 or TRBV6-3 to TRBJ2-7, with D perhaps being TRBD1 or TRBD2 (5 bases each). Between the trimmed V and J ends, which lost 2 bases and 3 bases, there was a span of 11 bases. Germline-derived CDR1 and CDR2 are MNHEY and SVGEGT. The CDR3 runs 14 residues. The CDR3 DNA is TGTGCCAGCAGTTACCGGGGCGACTACTACGAGCAGTACTTC. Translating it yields CASSYRGDYYEQYF.

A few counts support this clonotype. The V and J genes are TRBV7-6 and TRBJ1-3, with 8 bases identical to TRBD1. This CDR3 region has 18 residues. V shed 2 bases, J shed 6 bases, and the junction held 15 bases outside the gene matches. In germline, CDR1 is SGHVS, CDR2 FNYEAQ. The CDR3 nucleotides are TGTGCCAGCAGCTTATATCAGGGGGCTCTGGCTTCAGAAAACACCATATATTTT. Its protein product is CASSLYQGALASENTIYF.

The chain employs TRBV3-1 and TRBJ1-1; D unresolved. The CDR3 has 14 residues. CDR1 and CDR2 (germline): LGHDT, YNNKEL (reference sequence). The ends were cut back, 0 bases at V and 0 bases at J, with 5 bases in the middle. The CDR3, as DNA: TGTGCCAGCAGCCAAGACAGGCTGAACACTGAAGCTTTCTTT. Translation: CASSQDRLNTEAFF.